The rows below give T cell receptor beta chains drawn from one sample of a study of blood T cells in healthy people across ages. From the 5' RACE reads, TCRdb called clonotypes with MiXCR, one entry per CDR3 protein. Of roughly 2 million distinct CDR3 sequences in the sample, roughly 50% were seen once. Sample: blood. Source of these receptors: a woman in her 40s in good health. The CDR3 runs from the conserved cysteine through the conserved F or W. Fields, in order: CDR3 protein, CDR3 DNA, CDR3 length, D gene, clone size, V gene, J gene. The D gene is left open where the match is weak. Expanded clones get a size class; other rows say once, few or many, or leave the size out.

CASSFYRDEQYF	TGTGCCAGCAGTTTTTACAGGGACGAGCAGTACTTC	12	-	-	TRBV28	TRBJ2-7
CATSDRTSGRTDTQYF	TGTGCCACCAGTGACCGGACTAGCGGCCGCACAGATACGCAGTATTTT	16	TRBD2	-	TRBV24-1	TRBJ2-3
CASGFNRISSEAFF	TGTGCCAGCGGTTTTAACAGGATAAGTTCTGAAGCTTTCTTT	14	-	-	TRBV28	TRBJ1-1
CSVVPSGGGYNEQFF	TGCAGCGTTGTCCCTAGCGGGGGTGGATACAATGAGCAGTTCTTC	15	TRBD2	few	TRBV29-1	TRBJ2-1
CSVRTGAGTQYF	TGCAGCGTAAGGACAGGGGCAGGTACGCAGTATTTT	12	TRBD1	-	TRBV29-1	TRBJ2-3
CASSEFGGNMVEQYF	TGTGCCAGCAGTGAATTCGGGGGAAATATGGTCGAGCAGTACTTC	15	-	-	TRBV6-1	TRBJ2-7
CASSSNRGVGTYGYTF	TGTGCCAGCAGCTCCAATCGAGGAGTTGGGACGTATGGCTACACCTTC	16	-	-	TRBV7-2	TRBJ1-2
CASRNTGAPNEQFF	TGCGCCAGCAGGAACACCGGGGCCCCTAATGAGCAGTTCTTC	14	-	-	TRBV5-1	TRBJ2-1
CASGLNPGQVHNEQFF	TGTGCCAGCGGTCTCAACCCGGGACAGGTTCACAATGAGCAGTTCTTC	16	TRBD1	-	TRBV25-1	TRBJ2-1
CASSFYSRANLSNGNQPQHF	TGTGCCAGCAGCTTTTACTCGCGAGCAAATCTATCGAACGGCAATCAGCCCCAGCATTTT	20	-	-	TRBV7-2	TRBJ1-5
CASSAAGDAKNIQYF	TGCGCCAGCAGTGCGGCGGGGGACGCCAAAAACATTCAGTACTTC	15	TRBD2	-	TRBV10-2	TRBJ2-4
CSARDRVGNIQYF	TGCAGTGCTAGGGACAGGGTCGGAAACATTCAGTACTTC	13	TRBD1	few	TRBV20-1	TRBJ2-4
CASSEERGYNEQYF	TGTGCCAGCAGTGAAGAACGGGGCTACAATGAGCAGTACTTC	14	-	-	TRBV6-1	TRBJ2-4
CASSDPRGIASTDTQYF	TGCGCCAGCAGTGACCCCCGAGGGATAGCGAGCACAGATACGCAGTATTTT	17	-	-	TRBV10-1	TRBJ2-3
CSAKRSLRGTQHQPQHF	TGCAGTGCTAAGCGAAGCCTCAGGGGAACCCAACATCAGCCCCAGCATTTT	17	-	-	TRBV20-1	TRBJ1-5
CSASYGGGPYEQYF	TGCAGTGCTAGTTATGGGGGGGGCCCCTACGAGCAGTACTTC	14	-	few	TRBV20-1	TRBJ2-7
CASSDQGRSGGYTF	TGTGCCAGCAGTGACCAGGGACGGTCTGGGGGCTACACCTTC	14	-	-	TRBV6-4	TRBJ1-2
CASRDPARSDTQYF	TGTGCCAGCAGGGACCCCGCGCGGTCAGATACGCAGTATTTT	14	-	few	TRBV6-6	TRBJ2-3
CASSPTERAFF	TGTGCCAGCAGCCCAACGGAGCGGGCTTTCTTT	11	-	-	TRBV7-2	TRBJ1-1
CASSLRGTGPNYGYTF	TGTGCCAGCAGCTTACGGGGGACAGGGCCTAACTATGGCTACACCTTC	16	TRBD1	-	TRBV7-2	TRBJ1-2
CSAAGISVYNEQFF	TGCAGTGCTGCCGGGATCTCCGTCTACAATGAGCAGTTCTTC	14	-	few	TRBV20-1	TRBJ2-1
CATSFTLRGFVGYGYTF	TGTGCCACCAGCTTCACACTCAGGGGTTTCGTTGGTTATGGCTACACCTTC	17	-	-	TRBV24-1	TRBJ1-2
CASSPILGQGVDSPLHF	TGTGCCAGCTCACCGATACTAGGACAGGGAGTCGATTCACCCCTCCACTTT	17	TRBD1	few	TRBV18	TRBJ1-6
CASSQGLLSRTDEKLFF	TGTGCCAGCAGCCAAGGATTATTGAGCAGGACCGATGAAAAACTGTTTTTT	17	-	-	TRBV4-2	TRBJ1-4
CSAGTGASGNQPQHF	TGCAGCGCCGGGACGGGAGCTTCGGGCAATCAGCCCCAGCATTTT	15	-	-	TRBV29-1	TRBJ1-5
CASSLTSGLNNSPLHF	TGCGCCAGCAGCTTGACGTCGGGGTTAAATAATTCACCCCTCCACTTT	16	-	few	TRBV5-1	TRBJ1-6
CSVASGNIQYF	TGCAGCGTGGCGTCCGGGAACATTCAGTACTTC	11	-	few	TRBV29-1	TRBJ2-4
CASSSGDRDTGELFF	TGTGCCAGCAGTTCAGGGGACAGGGACACCGGGGAGCTGTTTTTT	15	TRBD1	-	TRBV28	TRBJ2-2
CASSLTGHETQYF	TGCGCCAGCAGCCTGACAGGGCACGAGACCCAGTACTTC	13	TRBD1	few	TRBV5-1	TRBJ2-5
CSVEEPGQKETQYF	TGCAGCGTTGAAGAGCCGGGACAGAAAGAGACCCAGTACTTC	14	TRBD1	-	TRBV29-1	TRBJ2-5